Following are 19 T cell receptor beta chains from one sample sequenced in a study of T cells in Graves' hyperthyroidism and ophthalmopathy. The investigators amplified TCR beta CDR3 regions from RNA transcripts. The study used the HTBI primer set for a first-round RT-PCR of the TCR CDR3. One entry per CDR3 protein results from TCRdb running MiXCR on the multiplex PCR reads. The table has 37,000 or so distinct CDR3 sequences, around half seen once. The sample consisted of blood. The receptors stem from a man aged 40-49 years with Graves' ophthalmopathy.

The chain is built from TRBV7-2 and TRBJ1-2; TRBD1 matches 7 bases. Germline values: CDR1 SGHTA, CDR2 FQGNSA. This CDR3 comprises 13 residues. V was clipped by 1 base and J by 7 bases; unmatched bases: 3. CDR3 DNA: TGTGCCAGCAGCTTAGTCACAGGGGTTGGCTACACCTTC. Its protein product is CASSLVTGVGYTF.

For this clonotype: The DNA is omitted, as the CDR3 cannot be located on it reliably, and the CDR3 follows TCRdb's listing. The chain employs TRBV2 and TRBJ1-2; TRBD1 reflects the table's D call only, with no check against the DNA. The CDR3 is made up of 12 amino acids, end residues included. Germline values: CDR1 SNHLY, CDR2 FYNNEI. The CDR3 sequence is CASSEWGAGNTF.

The table lists this clonotype with many counts. The genes are TRBV20-1 and TRBJ1-1; D may be TRBD1 (5 bases). Deletions cut 4 bases from V and 0 bases from J, with 15 bases between. This CDR3 is 15 amino acids long. CDR1 is DFQATT, CDR2 SNEGSKA, per germline (reference sequence). The CDR3 sequence: CSANNRQRMNTEAFF. DNA of the CDR3: TGCAGTGCTAATAATAGACAGAGAATGAACACTGAAGCTTTCTTT.

V and J are TRBV10-3 and TRBJ1-6; D gene unclear. The V gene lost 4 bases and the J gene lost 3 bases, with 16 bases spanning the gap. Germline lookup yields CDR1 ENHRY and CDR2 SYGVKD. The CDR3 length is 17 residues. CDR3 in DNA: TGTGCCATCAGTGCTACCTCGGGCCTCGTCTATAATTCACCCCTCCACTTT. Its protein product is CAISATSGLVYNSPLHF.

This clonotype was detected many times. This chain joins TRBV28 and TRBJ2-7, with 11 nucleotides matching TRBD2. CDR3 length: 15 residues. Trimming took 5 bases from V and 6 from J; bases not matched to a gene: 9. Germline V gene sequence: CDR1 MDHEN, CDR2 SYDVKM. The DNA of the CDR3 is TGTGCCAGCAGTGTTGAGACCGGGACTAGCGGCGAGCAGTACTTC. Encoded protein: CASSVETGTSGEQYF.

This clonotype is medium-sized within its sample. In nucleotides, the CDR3 is TGCAGTGCACCCCCAGAACAGGGGGTCTTAGAGCAGTTCTTC. This gives the protein CSAPPEQGVLEQFF. V gene TRBV20-1 combines with J gene TRBJ2-1; TRBD1 matches at 8 bases. Germline values: CDR1 DFQATT, CDR2 SNEGSKA (reference sequence). The CDR3 spans 14 residues. Trimming cost V 6 bases and J 10 bases; bases outside gene matches: 14.

This clonotype was found many times. The chain recombines TRBV6-1 with TRBJ1-3; D call uncertain. Germline CDR1 is MNHNS and CDR2 is SASEGT. With 3 bases removed from V and 4 bases from J, the gap between germline ends came to 10 bases. CDR3 size: 14 residues. The CDR3 sequence: CASSEVRAGNTIYF. CDR3 DNA: TGTGCCAGCAGTGAGGTTAGGGCCGGAAACACCATATATTTT.

The V gene is TRBV24-1, the J gene TRBJ1-5; 7 bases match TRBD1. The V and J ends lost 4 bases and 7 bases, in that order; junction bases with no gene match: 6. Germline CDR1 KGHDR, CDR2 SFDVKD. CDR3 length equals 14 residues. DNA for the CDR3: TGTGCCACCAGTGACCCAGGGGGTTTACAGCCCCAGCATTTT. Its translation is CATSDPGGLQPQHF.

Many counts were recorded for this clonotype. The chain is built from TRBV19 and TRBJ2-7, with a tentative D call TRBD2 (6 bases). The CDR3 is 14 amino acids. Germline assignment: CDR1 LNHDA and CDR2 SQIVND (reference sequence). V was clipped by 4 bases and J by 2 bases, with 12 bases between them. The CDR3 loop is CASSNTGLTYEQYF. CDR3 bases: TGTGCCAGTAGTAACACCGGACTAACCTACGAGCAGTACTTC.

This clonotype was picked up many times. V gene TRBV6-5 combines with J gene TRBJ1-5; 8 bases match TRBD1. Germline trimming cut 5 bases from V and 6 bases from J; bases unmatched to any gene: 18. The CDR3 consists of 18 residues. Germline V CDR1 and CDR2: MNHEY, SVGAGI. The CDR3 protein is CASSLTNPGQELAQPQHF. CDR3 in DNA: TGTGCCAGCAGTCTTACAAATCCGGGACAGGAGCTTGCTCAGCCCCAGCATTTT.

CDR3 bases: TGTGCCACCAGCAGAGATCTTTATGGGGAGACAACCAACAATGAGCAGTTCTTC. Protein product: CATSRDLYGETTNNEQFF. This chain links TRBV15 with TRBJ2-1; D is perhaps TRBD2 (5 bases). This CDR3 contains 18 residues. Germline V lookup: CDR1 LNHNV, CDR2 YYDKDF (reference sequence). V lost 0 bases, J lost 5 bases, and 20 bases lay in between.

This clonotype appeared a single time. CDR3: CSVEKGRTGANYGYTF. As DNA, the CDR3 is TGCAGCGTTGAAAAGGGGAGGACAGGGGCTAACTATGGCTACACCTTC. The chain uses TRBV29-1 and TRBJ1-2, with 9 bases identical to TRBD1. CDR1 is SQVTM, CDR2 ANQGSEA, per germline. The CDR3 loop spans 16 amino acids. The V segment lost 2 bases and the J segment 0 bases; nucleotides outside the gene matches: 7.

The V and J genes are TRBV7-3 and TRBJ2-3, with 8 positions matching TRBD2. The trim removed 3 bases at V and 13 bases at J, leaving 0 bases unmatched. The V gene's germline CDR1 is SGHTA and CDR2 FQGTGA. The CDR3 spans 10 residues. CDR3 sequence: CASSFSGEYF. CDR3 coding DNA: TGTGCCAGCAGCTTTAGCGGGGAGTATTTT.

Worth noting for this clonotype: This CDR3 fails to terminate in the conserved phenylalanine or tryptophan, so it likely reflects a read error. The CDR3 spells CASSLGRTGGDTQYS. CDR3 DNA sequence: TGCGCCAGCAGCTTGGGGAGGACGGGGGGGGATACGCAGTATTCT. V is TRBV5-1 and J is TRBJ2-3; 8 bases agree with TRBD2. CDR3 length: 15 residues. Germline V CDR1 and CDR2: SGHRS, YFSETQ. V was pared by 0 bases and J by 6 bases, with 6 bases of the junction left unmatched.

The sample holds many counts of this clonotype. The chain links TRBV13 to TRBJ2-2; 7 bases are shared with TRBD2. The CDR3 consists of 16 residues. CDR1 is PRHDT and CDR2 is FYEKMQ in the germline V gene (reference sequence). V was pared by 4 bases and J by 4 bases, with 9 bases of the junction left unmatched. CDR3: CASSSPGTKLTGELFF. Written as DNA, the CDR3 is TGTGCCAGCAGCTCCCCCGGGACTAAACTCACCGGGGAGCTGTTTTTT.

This clonotype was counted between two and nine times. This chain connects TRBV18 to TRBJ1-5, with TRBD1 as a possible D gene (6 bases). Germline V gene data show CDR1 as KGHSH and CDR2 as LQKENI. The CDR3 length is 17 residues. V lost 2 bases and J lost 5, with 19 bases in between. Here the CDR3 DNA reads TGTGCCAGCTCACCAGCAGCGGCAGGGGAAGGGGATCAGCCCCAGCATTTT. Encoded protein: CASSPAAAGEGDQPQHF.

In this sample, this clonotype turned up many times. The V gene is TRBV7-9, the J gene TRBJ2-3; D ambiguous. Per the germline V gene, CDR1 is SEHNR and CDR2 is FQNEAQ (reference sequence). The CDR3 is 14 residues long. Trimming took off 6 bases at V and 0 bases at J, with 10 bases between the two ends. As DNA, the CDR3 is TGTGCCAGCAGTCAAAGATTAAGCACAGATACGCAGTATTTT. Its protein product is CASSQRLSTDTQYF.

This clonotype has ten or more counts. The chain recombines TRBV10-3 with TRBJ2-2; 7 bases are shared with TRBD1. Germline V CDR1 and CDR2: ENHRY, SYGVKD. The CDR3 runs to 13 residues. After removal of 7 bases from V and 5 bases from J, the junction contained 4 bases not matched to a gene. CDR3 sequence: CAINRGETGELFF. The CDR3 coding sequence is TGTGCCATCAACAGGGGAGAAACCGGGGAGCTGTTTTTT.

This sequence joins TRBV20-1 and TRBJ1-5, with D possibly being TRBD1 (6 bases). This CDR3 is built from 12 residues. Trimming left V 7 bases short and J 6 bases short, with 13 bases between. In germline, CDR1 is DFQATT, CDR2 SNEGSKA (reference sequence). Written as DNA, the CDR3 is TGCAGTGTAGCACAGGGACGTCAGCCCCAGCATTTT. This gives the protein CSVAQGRQPQHF.